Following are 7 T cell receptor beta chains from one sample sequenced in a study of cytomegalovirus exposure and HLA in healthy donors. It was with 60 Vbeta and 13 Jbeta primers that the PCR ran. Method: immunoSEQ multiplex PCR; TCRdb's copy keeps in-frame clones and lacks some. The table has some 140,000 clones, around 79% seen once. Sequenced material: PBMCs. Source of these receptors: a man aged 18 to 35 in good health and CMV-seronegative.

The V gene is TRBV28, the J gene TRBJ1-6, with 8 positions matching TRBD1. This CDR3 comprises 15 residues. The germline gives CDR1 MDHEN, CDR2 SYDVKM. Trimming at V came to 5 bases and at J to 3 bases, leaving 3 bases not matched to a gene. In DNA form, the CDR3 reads TGTGCCAGCAGTGAGACAGGGGTCTATAATTCACCCCTCCACTTT. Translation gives CASSETGVYNSPLHF. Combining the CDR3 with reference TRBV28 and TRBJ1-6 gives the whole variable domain DVKVTQSSRYLVKRTGEKVFLECVQDMDHENMFWYRQDPGLGLRLIYFSYDVKMKEKGDIPEGYSVSREKKERFSLILESASTNQTSMYLCASSETGVYNSPLHFGNGTRLTVT.

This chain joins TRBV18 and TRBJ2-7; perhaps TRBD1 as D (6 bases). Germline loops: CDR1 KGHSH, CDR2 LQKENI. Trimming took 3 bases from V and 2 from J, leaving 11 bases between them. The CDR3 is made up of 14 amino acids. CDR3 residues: CASSPQGRAYEQYF. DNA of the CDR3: TGTGCCAGCTCACCGCAGGGGCGAGCCTACGAGCAGTACTTC.

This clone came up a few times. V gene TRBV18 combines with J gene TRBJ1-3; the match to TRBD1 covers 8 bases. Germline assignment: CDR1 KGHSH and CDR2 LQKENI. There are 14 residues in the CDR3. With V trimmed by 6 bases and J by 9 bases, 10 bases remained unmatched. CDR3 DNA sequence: TGTGCCAGCTCGGAGGACCGGGACAGGAGCACCATATATTTT. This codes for CASSEDRDRSTIYF.

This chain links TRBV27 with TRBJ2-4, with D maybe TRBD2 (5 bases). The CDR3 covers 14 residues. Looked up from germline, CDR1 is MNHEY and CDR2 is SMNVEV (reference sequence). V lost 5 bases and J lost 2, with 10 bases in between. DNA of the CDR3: TGTGCCAGCAGTCCGGGGTTACCCAAAAACATTCAGTACTTC. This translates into CASSPGLPKNIQYF.

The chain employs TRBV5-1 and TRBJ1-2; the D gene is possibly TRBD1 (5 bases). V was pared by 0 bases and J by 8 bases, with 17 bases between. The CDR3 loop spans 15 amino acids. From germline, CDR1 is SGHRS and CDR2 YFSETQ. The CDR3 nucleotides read TGCGCCAGCAGCTTGGGGACAACCCCGCGACAGGGCTACACCTTC. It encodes CASSLGTTPRQGYTF.

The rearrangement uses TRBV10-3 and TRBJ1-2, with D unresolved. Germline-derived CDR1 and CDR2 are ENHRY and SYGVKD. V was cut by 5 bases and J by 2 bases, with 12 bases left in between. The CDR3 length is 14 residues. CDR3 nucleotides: TGTGCCATCAGTAAATTGGCAGGAAACTATGGCTACACCTTC. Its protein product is CAISKLAGNYGYTF.

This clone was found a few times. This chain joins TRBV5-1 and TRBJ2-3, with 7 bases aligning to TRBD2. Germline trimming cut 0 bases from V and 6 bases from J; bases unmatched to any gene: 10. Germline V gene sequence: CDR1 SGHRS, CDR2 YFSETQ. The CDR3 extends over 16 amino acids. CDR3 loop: CASSLGGGDNLDTQYF. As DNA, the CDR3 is TGCGCCAGCAGCTTGGGCGGGGGAGACAATCTCGATACGCAGTATTTT.